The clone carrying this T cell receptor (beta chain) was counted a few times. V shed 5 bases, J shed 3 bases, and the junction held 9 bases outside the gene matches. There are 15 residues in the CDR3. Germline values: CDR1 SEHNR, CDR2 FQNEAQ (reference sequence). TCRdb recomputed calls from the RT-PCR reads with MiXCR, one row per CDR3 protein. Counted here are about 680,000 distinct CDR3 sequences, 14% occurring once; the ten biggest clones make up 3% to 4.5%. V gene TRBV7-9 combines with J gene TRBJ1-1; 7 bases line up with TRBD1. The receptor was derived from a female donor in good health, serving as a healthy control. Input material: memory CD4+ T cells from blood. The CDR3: CASSRKTGTDTEAFF. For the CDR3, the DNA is TGTGCCAGCAGCCGAAAAACCGGGACAGACACTGAAGCTTTCTTT.